These T cell receptor beta chains were read from a single sample in a study of human T cells and chemical hapten exposure. TCRdb re-called the RACE reads with MiXCR, one entry per CDR3 protein. The repertoire includes about 96,000 distinct CDR3 sequences, over 7.5% of them detected once, and approximately 1.9% sits in the top ten. This material consisted of whole blood, taken in connection with sensitization to the hapten diphenylcyclopropenone (DPC). All receptors come from a woman aged 40 to 50 with alopecia areata. Some clones in this sample may be carry-over from other donors' samples. Both conserved end residues are part of each CDR3. D genes are given only for firm matches. Clone sizes are given selectively: once, few, many, or a class where the clone is expanded.

J gene,CDR3 length,V gene,clone size,D gene,CDR3 protein,CDR3 DNA
TRBJ2-1,15,TRBV9,-,TRBD2,CASSPTAGGGHEQFF,TGTGCCAGCAGCCCGACGGCGGGAGGAGGACATGAGCAGTTCTTC
TRBJ1-6,15,TRBV18,-,-,CASSPATGIGSPLHF,TGTGCCAGCTCACCCGCCACAGGGATCGGTTCACCCCTCCACTTT
TRBJ1-1,11,TRBV6-2/TRBV6-3,-,-,CASTRSREAFF,TGTGCCAGCACCAGATCCCGAGAAGCTTTCTTT
TRBJ1-1,13,TRBV29-1,-,TRBD1,CSTRTGVDTEAFF,TGCAGCACGCGGACAGGGGTCGACACTGAAGCTTTCTTT
TRBJ1-5,14,TRBV10-3,-,-,CAISKQESNQPQHF,TGTGCCATCAGTAAACAGGAGTCCAATCAGCCCCAGCATTTT
TRBJ1-5,15,TRBV7-2,many,TRBD1,CASSSRGQGGQPQHF,TGTGCCAGCAGCTCCCGTGGACAGGGAGGTCAGCCCCAGCATTTT
TRBJ2-4,15,TRBV7-9,many,-,CASSSVSGTVGNEYF,TGTGCCAGCAGCTCCGTCTCGGGGACCGTTGGCAACGAGTACTTC
TRBJ2-3,16,TRBV21-1,few,-,CASSKRAGGSTDTQYF,TGTGCCAGCAGCAAAAGGGCGGGAGGGTCCACAGATACGCAGTATTTT
TRBJ1-2,12,TRBV12-3/TRBV12-4,few,-,CASSSDSEYYTF,TGTGCCAGCAGTTCGGACAGCGAATACTACACCTTC
TRBJ2-7,14,TRBV10-1,-,TRBD1,CASIITGDSYEQYF,TGCGCCAGCATCATAACAGGGGACTCCTACGAGCAGTACTTC
TRBJ1-5,13,TRBV12-3/TRBV12-4,many,-,CASSLDVGQPQHF,TGTGCCAGCAGTTTGGATGTCGGTCAGCCCCAGCATTTT
TRBJ2-7,13,TRBV27,-,-,CASSLGPSYEQYF,TGTGCCAGCAGTTTAGGGCCTAGCTACGAGCAGTACTTC
TRBJ1-2,16,TRBV28,many,-,CASSLWGDGANYGYTF,TGTGCCAGCAGTTTATGGGGGGACGGAGCTAACTATGGCTACACCTTC
TRBJ1-1,14,TRBV7-8,many,TRBD1,CASSKGQLNTEAFF,TGTGCCAGCAGCAAGGGACAGCTGAACACTGAAGCTTTCTTT
TRBJ2-7,14,TRBV9,many,TRBD1,CASSLGQAPYEQYF,TGTGCCAGCAGCCTGGGACAGGCCCCTTACGAGCAGTACTTC
TRBJ2-2,13,TRBV11-2,many,-,CASRQTRTGELFF,TGTGCCAGCAGACAGACCCGAACCGGGGAGCTGTTTTTT
TRBJ2-5,12,TRBV18,many,-,CASSPPKETQYF,TGTGCCAGCTCACCACCGAAAGAGACCCAGTACTTC
TRBJ2-2,16,TRBV28,many,-,CASSPITGPGAGELFF,TGTGCCAGCAGTCCGATCACAGGTCCGGGCGCCGGGGAGCTGTTTTTT
TRBJ1-5,14,TRBV28,many,TRBD1,CASRGTGSNQPQHF,TGTGCCAGCAGGGGGACAGGGAGCAATCAGCCCCAGCATTTT
TRBJ2-5,14,TRBV19,few,-,CASSIGRTQETQYF,TGTGCCAGTAGTATAGGGCGGACCCAAGAGACCCAGTACTTC
TRBJ2-5,19,TRBV5-1,few,TRBD2,CASSATFTVAGGPSETQYF,TGCGCCAGCAGCGCGACCTTTACGGTCGCGGGAGGGCCTTCAGAGACCCAGTACTTC
TRBJ1-3,14,TRBV28,few,TRBD1,CATRGQNSGNTIYF,TGTGCCACCCGGGGACAGAACTCTGGAAACACCATATATTTT
TRBJ2-7,17,TRBV7-2,many,TRBD2,CASSLVGRLAETYEQYF,TGTGCCAGCAGCTTAGTCGGTCGACTAGCGGAGACCTACGAGCAGTACTTC
TRBJ2-1,12,TRBV6-6,few,TRBD1,CASKTGVVEQFF,TGTGCCAGCAAAACAGGGGTGGTGGAGCAGTTCTTC
TRBJ2-7,14,TRBV12-3/TRBV12-4,few,-,CASSLGAGTYEQYF,TGTGCCAGCAGTTTAGGTGCAGGGACCTACGAGCAGTACTTC
TRBJ2-6,16,TRBV5-1,few,-,CASSLTRRSGANVLTF,TGCGCCAGCAGCTTGACCCGGCGCTCTGGGGCCAACGTCCTGACTTTC
TRBJ1-1,15,TRBV12-3/TRBV12-4,-,-,CASSPPDRLNTEAFF,TGTGCCAGCAGTCCACCGGACAGACTGAACACTGAAGCTTTCTTT
TRBJ2-4,16,TRBV30,many,-,CAWSGPTLLAKNIQYF,TGTGCCTGGAGTGGCCCGACATTGCTAGCCAAAAACATTCAGTACTTC
TRBJ2-7,16,TRBV5-1,-,TRBD1,CASSLQGAPISYEQYF,TGCGCCAGCAGCCTCCAGGGGGCCCCGATCTCCTACGAGCAGTACTTC
TRBJ2-7,15,TRBV5-1,many,-,CASSFSPDGPYEQYF,TGCGCCAGCAGCTTTTCCCCGGACGGCCCCTACGAGCAGTACTTC
TRBJ2-1,14,TRBV5-1,-,-,CASSLAQKGDEQFF,TGCGCCAGCAGCTTGGCCCAAAAAGGGGATGAGCAGTTCTTC
TRBJ2-7,13,TRBV6-2/TRBV6-3,few,-,CAPMLRGSYEQYF,TGTGCTCCAATGTTGAGAGGGTCCTACGAGCAGTACTTC
TRBJ2-1,11,TRBV3-1,many,-,CASSRQGEQFF,TGTGCCAGCAGCCGGCAGGGTGAGCAGTTCTTC
TRBJ1-1,14,TRBV6-2/TRBV6-3,many,-,CASSYGSGGTEAFF,TGTGCCAGCAGTTATGGGTCGGGGGGAACTGAAGCTTTCTTT
TRBJ2-1,18,TRBV5-4,many,TRBD2,CASSRRQTSGLSYNEQFF,TGTGCCAGCAGCCGGAGGCAGACTAGCGGGCTCTCCTACAATGAGCAGTTCTTC
TRBJ1-6,12,TRBV6-2/TRBV6-3,few,-,CASSSLNSPLHF,TGTGCCAGCAGTTCTCTGAATTCACCCCTCCACTTT
TRBJ2-1,16,TRBV18,-,TRBD2,CASSPSELAGEHEQFF,TGTGCCAGCTCACCATCAGAACTAGCGGGAGAGCATGAGCAGTTCTTC
TRBJ2-3,12,TRBV2,many,-,CASSLVVDTQYF,TGTGCCAGCAGCCTAGTCGTGGATACGCAGTATTTT
TRBJ2-7,13,TRBV27,many,TRBD1,CASTAGGAYEQYF,TGTGCCAGCACCGCAGGGGGAGCCTACGAGCAGTACTTC
TRBJ1-5,15,TRBV6-6,-,-,CASRPGEVSNQPQHF,TGTGCCAGCAGGCCAGGGGAGGTGAGCAATCAGCCCCAGCATTTT
TRBJ1-1,13,TRBV29-1,many,-,CSVVNGVNTEAFF,TGCAGCGTTGTAAACGGTGTGAACACTGAAGCTTTCTTT
TRBJ2-1,18,TRBV7-9,many,-,CASTDSPGGFPSYNEQFF,TGTGCCAGCACTGATAGCCCGGGTGGTTTTCCCTCCTACAATGAGCAGTTCTTC